This T cell receptor beta chain was documented in a study of blood T cell repertoires in COVID-19. The method was immunoSEQ multiplex PCR; TCRdb's version includes in-frame clones alone and lacks a portion of them. The data hold around 430,000 clones, with about 87% observed a single time. V shed 2 bases and J shed 7 bases, with 14 bases lying between them. This CDR3 is built from 14 residues. Germline CDR1 and CDR2: GTSNPN and SVGIG (reference sequence). The chain employs TRBV30 and TRBJ1-4; no definite D call. Sequencing input: PBMCs or T cells enriched from blood (not recorded which). This TCR was sampled from a woman aged 45-65 years who had recovered from COVID-19. CDR3 coding DNA: TGTGCCTGGAGTTCATTCAGAGAGGGTGAAAAACTGTTTTTT. Its translation: CAWSSFREGEKLFF.